Sequencing of this T cell receptor (beta chain) was carried out in a study of blood T cell repertoires in COVID-19. The wider study: In each case, the material was cDNA or gDNA derived from T cells, B-cell-depleted T cells, or PBMCs.

Germline V gives CDR1 LGHNA, CDR2 YSLEER. The CDR3 has 18 amino acids. Trimming stripped 0 bases from V and 7 bases from J, with 24 bases between. Original handling: The assay estimated nucleated cells by amplifying reference gene primers. Assay used: immunoSEQ multiplex PCR; TCRdb lists only in-frame clones, some missing. The V and J calls and clone size were taken over from that table, and D and trimming were inferred from the DNA. The data show a few hundred thousand clones, 70% to 90% seen once. The chain carries TRBV4-3 and TRBJ1-2, with D tentatively TRBD1 (5 bases). The clonotype originates from a woman between 25 and 40 years old with COVID-19, enrolled during active disease. The sample taken for sequencing was peripheral blood. This CDR3 is CASSQDLQWGAEARGYTF. CDR3 DNA: TGCGCCAGCAGCCAAGATCTCCAATGGGGCGCAGAGGCCCGTGGCTACACCTTC.